The clone carrying this T cell receptor beta chain occurred many times. The germline gives CDR1 MNHNS, CDR2 SASEGT. The CDR3 covers 13 residues. V lost 7 bases and J lost 0, with 9 bases in between. The record originates from a study of human T cells and chemical hapten exposure. TCRdb fed the RACE reads into MiXCR, producing one record per CDR3 protein. This table has about 100,000 distinct CDR3 sequences, roughly an eighth appearing once. The time point denotes: patch test 2, 6 weeks after DPC sensitization. The treatment is: therapeutic diphenylcyclopropenone sensitization with weekly scalp DPC. This chain joins TRBV6-1 and TRBJ2-5; D unclear. The origin of this receptor is a woman in her thirties or forties with alopecia areata. Some clones in this sample may be carry-over from other donors' samples. The specimen was whole blood, collected in connection with sensitization to the hapten diphenylcyclopropenone (DPC). CDR3 coding DNA: TGTGCCAGCATTACGCGATACCAAGAGACCCAGTACTTC. Protein: CASITRYQETQYF.